One and the same sample provided the 26 T cell receptor beta chains below, sequenced in a study of cytomegalovirus exposure and HLA in healthy donors (dated 2017 in TCRdb). To prepare the library, the immunoSEQ multiplex PCR assay was applied. TCRdb mirrors the immuneACCESS table, restricted to in-frame sequences. Some clones are absent from its copies; in checked studies, under half trace to an unresolved V gene, and the reason for the others is unknown. The sample contains some 150,000 clones, 70% to 90% of them found a single time. The ten top clones hold 6.5% to 8.5% of the sample. Sequencing used PBMCs. The receptors were sampled from a woman aged 18-29 years in good health and CMV-seropositive.

The chain is built from TRBV6-5 and TRBJ1-2; D is uncertain. The V end lost 6 bases, the J end lost 5 bases, and 7 bases lay between the germline ends. CDR1 is MNHEY, CDR2 SVGAGI, per germline. The CDR3 is made up of 11 amino acids. CDR3 loop: CASSPGYGYTF. CDR3 sequence (DNA): TGTGCCAGCAGCCCAGGATATGGCTACACCTTC.

This clone was seen just once. J is TRBJ1-6 and V is TRBV6-5, with 8 bases that match TRBD1. V was clipped by 2 bases and J by 10 bases; unmatched bases: 4. The germline CDR1 and CDR2 sequences are MNHEY and SVGAGI. CDR3 length: 14 residues. CDR3 residues: CASSYTGQGSPLHF. CDR3 DNA: TGTGCCAGCAGTTACACAGGACAGGGCTCACCCCTCCACTTT.

The chain has TRBV7-2 and TRBJ2-7; D not certain. Trimming removed 5 bases at V and 3 bases at J, with 8 bases between. The CDR3 totals 12 residues. Germline CDR1 SGHTA, CDR2 FQGNSA. This CDR3 reads CASSLYGYEQYF. For the CDR3, the DNA is TGTGCCAGCAGCCTATATGGCTACGAGCAGTACTTC.

This rearrangement joins TRBV4-1 to TRBJ1-4; D uncertain. Germline-derived CDR1 and CDR2 are MGHRA and YSYEKL. CDR3 size: 14 residues. Trimming removed 1 base from V and 8 bases from J, with 11 bases in between. CDR3 sequence reads: CASSQGVEREKLFF. CDR3 DNA: TGCGCCAGCAGCCAAGGGGTGGAGAGGGAAAAACTGTTTTTT.

J is TRBJ2-2 and V is TRBV7-8, with TRBD1 matching 7 bases. V shed 6 bases, J shed 3 bases, and the junction held 10 bases outside the gene matches. The CDR3 extends over 16 amino acids. Germline V gives CDR1 SGHVS, CDR2 FQNEAQ. The CDR3 sequence: CASSFRGQSYTGELFF. The CDR3 region has the DNA TGTGCCAGCAGTTTTAGGGGACAGAGTTACACCGGGGAGCTGTTTTTT. Full variable domain (missing parts from reference TRBV7-8 and TRBJ2-2): GAGVSQSPRYKVAKRGQDVALRCDPISGHVSLFWYQQALGQGPEFLTYFQNEAQLDKSGLPSDRFFAERPEGSVSTLKIQRTQQEDSAVYLCASSFRGQSYTGELFFGEGSRLTVL.

The rearrangement uses TRBV18 and TRBJ1-3, with TRBD1 identical over 9 bases. V lost 5 bases to trimming and J lost 5 bases; unmatched junction nucleotides: 4. CDR3 length: 14 amino acids. The germline gives CDR1 KGHSH, CDR2 LQKENI. CDR3 bases: TGTGCCAGCTCAAGGACAGGGGAAAGAAACACCATATATTTT. Translated: CASSRTGERNTIYF.

This chain connects TRBV2 to TRBJ2-1; TRBD2 matches at 11 bases. Per germline, CDR1 SNHLY and CDR2 FYNNEI. V lost 4 bases to trimming and J lost 10 bases; unmatched junction nucleotides: 9. The CDR3 totals 15 residues. The CDR3 reads CASSGASGRPSEQFF. The DNA of the CDR3 is TGTGCCAGCAGTGGGGCTAGCGGGAGGCCCAGCGAGCAGTTCTTC. The full variable domain, in which reference TRBV2 and TRBJ2-1 provide the parts outside the CDR3, is EPEVTQTPSHQVTQMGQEVILRCVPISNHLYFYWYRQILGQKVEFLVSFYNNEISEKSEIFDDQFSVERPDGSNFTLKIRSTKLEDSAMYFCASSGASGRPSEQFFGPGTRLTVL.

V is TRBV27 and J is TRBJ1-2, with a weak D call TRBD1 (5 bases). Trimming stripped 3 bases from V and 5 bases from J, with 10 bases between. The CDR3 runs to 13 residues. The germline V gene has CDR1 MNHEY and CDR2 SMNVEV (reference sequence). CDR3 in DNA: TGTGCCAGCAGTTTTGCAGGGAGGTATGGCTACACCTTC. This gives the protein CASSFAGRYGYTF.

V is TRBV19 and J is TRBJ1-6, with D possibly matching TRBD1 (5 bases). This CDR3 contains 14 residues. The germline V and J ends were trimmed by 4 bases and 4 bases, with 8 bases remaining between them. Germline loops: CDR1 LNHDA, CDR2 SQIVND (reference sequence). CDR3 region: CASSTDRYNSPLHF. DNA of the CDR3: TGTGCCAGTAGTACCGACAGATATAATTCACCCCTCCACTTT.

V is TRBV28 and J is TRBJ1-5, with 10 nucleotides matching TRBD1. Germline values: CDR1 MDHEN, CDR2 SYDVKM. The CDR3 consists of 16 residues. V was pared by 6 bases and J by 2 bases, with 7 bases of the junction left unmatched. CDR3 in DNA: TGTGCCAGCAGCTCTCTCGGGACAGGGGGCAATCAGCCCCAGCATTTT. Amino acids: CASSSLGTGGNQPQHF.

CDR3 in DNA: TGTGCCAGCAGTGATGGAGCGGGGGGATTCACAGATACGCAGTATTTT. Amino acid sequence: CASSDGAGGFTDTQYF. The rearrangement uses TRBV2 and TRBJ2-3; 9 bases are a match to TRBD2. Trimming took 3 bases from V and 2 from J; bases not matched to a gene: 6. Germline-derived CDR1 and CDR2 are SNHLY and FYNNEI. The CDR3 is made up of 16 amino acids.

This clone appeared a few times. CDR3 in amino acids: CASSPHRDLLSSGELFF. In nucleotides, the CDR3 is TGTGCCAGCTCACCACACAGGGATCTCCTCAGCAGCGGGGAGCTGTTTTTT. The chain carries TRBV18 and TRBJ2-2, with D maybe TRBD1 (6 bases). The germline gives CDR1 KGHSH, CDR2 LQKENI. Trimming cost V 1 base and J 7 bases, with 19 bases left between them. CDR3 size: 17 residues.

V is TRBV28 and J is TRBJ1-5, with 9 bases lining up with TRBD1. CDR1 and CDR2 (germline): MDHEN, SYDVKM. V gave up 3 bases and J gave up 2 bases; unmatched junction bases: 2. This CDR3 spans 15 amino acids. The CDR3 loop reads CASSLRTGGNQPQHF. The DNA for the CDR3 is TGTGCCAGCAGTTTGAGGACAGGGGGCAATCAGCCCCAGCATTTT.

This clone came up once. The J gene is TRBJ2-1, the V gene TRBV4-2, with 8 bases matching TRBD2. The V and J ends lost 0 bases and 7 bases, in that order; junction bases with no gene match: 23. This CDR3 contains 21 residues. Germline CDR1 LGHNA, CDR2 YNFKEQ. The DNA of the CDR3 is TGTGCCAGCAGCCAAGAAGCCCCGGGACTAGTTTTCTCGGGCGGGTTAAATGAGCAGTTCTTC. This encodes CASSQEAPGLVFSGGLNEQFF.

The J gene is TRBJ1-1, the V gene TRBV28; the D gene is possibly TRBD1 (5 bases). CDR3 size: 13 residues. Germline V lookup: CDR1 MDHEN, CDR2 SYDVKM. V gave up 6 bases and J gave up 5 bases, with 13 bases separating them. The CDR3: CASRGPGGTEAFF. The DNA for the CDR3 is TGTGCCAGCAGGGGCCCCGGGGGAACTGAAGCTTTCTTT.

The chain links TRBV11-1 to TRBJ2-1; D might be TRBD2 (5 bases). The CDR3 totals 16 residues. CDR1 is SGHAT, CDR2 FQDESV, per germline (reference sequence). The V end lost 4 bases, the J end lost 4 bases, and 17 bases lay between the germline ends. Here the CDR3 DNA reads TGTGCCAGCAGCTCCTTCAGCGGCCTACGTTACAATGAGCAGTTCTTC. The encoded protein is CASSSFSGLRYNEQFF.

The gene calls are TRBV4-1 and TRBJ1-2; 9 nucleotides line up with TRBD1. The CDR3 has 13 amino acids. Germline values: CDR1 MGHRA, CDR2 YSYEKL. V shed 4 bases and J 8 bases; nucleotides not matched to a gene: 5. In nucleotides, the CDR3 is TGCGCCAGCAGCCGGGACAGGGTCGGAGGCTACACCTTC. Translation: CASSRDRVGGYTF.

The rearrangement joins TRBV10-1 to TRBJ2-7; the match to TRBD1 covers 7 bases. The V gene's germline CDR1 is WNHNN and CDR2 SYGVQD (reference sequence). The CDR3 consists of 14 residues. The V and J ends lost 6 bases and 2 bases, in that order; junction bases with no gene match: 7. CDR3 nucleotide sequence: TGCGCCAGCAGCAGACAGGGCCGAACCTACGAGCAGTACTTC. It codes for CASSRQGRTYEQYF.

This rearrangement joins TRBV27 to TRBJ2-3, with D tentatively TRBD2 (5 bases). CDR3 length: 17 residues. The V end was cut by 1 base, the J end by 1 base, with 15 bases between. CDR1 and CDR2 (germline): MNHEY, SMNVEV (reference sequence). CDR3 protein: CASSLYPPGWGTDTQYF. The CDR3 DNA reads as TGTGCCAGCAGTTTATACCCTCCGGGGTGGGGCACAGATACGCAGTATTTT.

This chain uses TRBV7-8 with TRBJ2-7; 7 nucleotides agree with TRBD1. The germline V gene encodes CDR1 SGHVS and CDR2 FQNEAQ. The CDR3 contains 17 residues. Germline trimming cut 5 bases from V and 0 bases from J; bases unmatched to any gene: 13. DNA for the CDR3: TGTGCCAGCAGCGTTAGCCCCCTGACAGGGACCTCCTACGAGCAGTACTTC. Translation gives CASSVSPLTGTSYEQYF.

This sequence joins TRBV6-1 and TRBJ2-1; 11 bases agree with TRBD2. CDR3 length: 18 amino acids. J gave up 2 bases and V 4 bases, and 10 bases lay outside the gene matches. The germline gives CDR1 MNHNS, CDR2 SASEGT. CDR3 DNA sequence: TGTGCCAGCAGTGGACTAGCGGGACAACCCCAAACCTACAATGAGCAGTTCTTC. Translated: CASSGLAGQPQTYNEQFF.

The chain links TRBV5-1 to TRBJ1-2, with 9 bases identical to TRBD1. This CDR3 spans 14 amino acids. Germline trimming cut 3 bases from V and 4 bases from J; bases unmatched to any gene: 4. Germline V CDR1 and CDR2: SGHRS, YFSETQ. In DNA, the CDR3 is TGCGCCAGCAGCTCCCCGGGACAGGGCTATGGCTACACCTTC. Its protein product is CASSSPGQGYGYTF.

CDR3 region: CATSRDSRTQSSYNSPLHF. CDR3 coding DNA: TGTGCCACCAGCAGAGATTCCCGGACACAGAGCTCCTATAATTCACCCCTCCACTTT. The chain joins TRBV15 to TRBJ1-6, with D tentatively TRBD1 (5 bases). CDR3 length: 19 residues. V was shortened by 0 bases and J by 0 bases, with 15 bases between the two germline ends. The V gene's germline CDR1 is LNHNV and CDR2 YYDKDF (reference sequence). Full variable domain (outside the CDR3, taken from reference TRBV15 and TRBJ1-6): DAMVIQNPRYQVTQFGKPVTLSCSQTLNHNVMYWYQQKSSQAPKLLFHYYDKDFNNEADTPDNFQSRRPNTSFCFLDIRSPGLGDTAMYLCATSRDSRTQSSYNSPLHFGNGTRLTVT.

This chain uses TRBV5-4 with TRBJ2-1, with 8 bases matching TRBD2. The CDR3 spans 16 residues. J gave up 0 bases and V 4 bases, and 6 bases lay outside the gene matches. Germline assignment: CDR1 SGHNT and CDR2 YYREEE (reference sequence). CDR3 coding DNA: TGTGCCAGCAGCGGGCAGCGGGGGAGCTCCTACAATGAGCAGTTCTTC. Its protein product is CASSGQRGSSYNEQFF.

J is TRBJ1-4 and V is TRBV7-2, with 8 bases fitting TRBD1. The V and J ends lost 5 bases and 5 bases, in that order; junction bases with no gene match: 7. CDR3 size: 15 residues. Germline assignment: CDR1 SGHTA and CDR2 FQGNSA. CDR3 region: CASSPRQGFNEKLFF. CDR3 coding DNA: TGTGCCAGCAGCCCGAGACAGGGGTTCAATGAAAAACTGTTTTTT.

This chain links TRBV18 with TRBJ1-1; D gene ambiguous. Trimming removed 1 base from V and 1 base from J, with 10 bases in between. Germline V gene sequence: CDR1 KGHSH, CDR2 LQKENI. This CDR3 has 15 amino acids. This CDR3 is CASSPLRSENTEAFF. As DNA, the CDR3 is TGTGCCAGCTCACCACTTCGGAGCGAGAACACTGAAGCTTTCTTT.